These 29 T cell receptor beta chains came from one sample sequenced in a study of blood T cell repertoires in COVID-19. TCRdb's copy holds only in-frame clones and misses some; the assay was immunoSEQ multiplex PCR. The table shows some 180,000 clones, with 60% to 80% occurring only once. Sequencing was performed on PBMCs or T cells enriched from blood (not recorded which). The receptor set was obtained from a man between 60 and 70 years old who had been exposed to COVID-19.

CDR3 sequence reads: CASSTTRVTNEKLFF. DNA of the CDR3: TGTGCCAGTAGTACCACCAGGGTCACAAATGAAAAACTGTTTTTT. V gene TRBV19 combines with J gene TRBJ1-4, with TRBD1 as a possible D gene (5 bases). The CDR3 contains 15 residues. CDR1 and CDR2 (germline): LNHDA, SQIVND (reference sequence). V gave up 4 bases and J gave up 5 bases, with 14 bases separating them. Based on the CDR3 plus reference TRBV19 and TRBJ1-4, the full variable domain is DGGITQSPKYLFRKEGQNVTLSCEQNLNHDAMYWYRQDPGQGLRLIYYSQIVNDFQKGDIAEGYSVSREKKESFPLTVTSAQKNPTAFYLCASSTTRVTNEKLFFGSGTQLSVL.

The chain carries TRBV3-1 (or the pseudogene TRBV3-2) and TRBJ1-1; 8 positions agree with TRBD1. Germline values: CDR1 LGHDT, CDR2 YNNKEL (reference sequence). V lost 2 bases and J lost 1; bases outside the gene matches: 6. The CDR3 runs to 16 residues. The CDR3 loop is CASSQTPDRANTEAFF. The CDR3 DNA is TGTGCCAGCAGCCAAACCCCGGACAGGGCGAACACTGAAGCTTTCTTT.

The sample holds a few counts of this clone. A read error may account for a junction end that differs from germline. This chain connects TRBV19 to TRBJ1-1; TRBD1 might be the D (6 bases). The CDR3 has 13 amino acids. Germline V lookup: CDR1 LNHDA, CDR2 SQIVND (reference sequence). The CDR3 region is CASSTLITGTRAF. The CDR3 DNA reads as TGTGCCAGTAGTACCCTCATTACAGGGACACGAGCCTTT.

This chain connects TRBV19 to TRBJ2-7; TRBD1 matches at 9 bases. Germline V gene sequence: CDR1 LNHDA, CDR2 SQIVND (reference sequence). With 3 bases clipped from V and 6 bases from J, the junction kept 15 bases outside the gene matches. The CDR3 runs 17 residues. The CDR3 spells CASSIEGLQGALPEQYF. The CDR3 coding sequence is TGTGCCAGTAGTATCGAGGGACTACAGGGGGCCCTACCCGAGCAGTACTTC.

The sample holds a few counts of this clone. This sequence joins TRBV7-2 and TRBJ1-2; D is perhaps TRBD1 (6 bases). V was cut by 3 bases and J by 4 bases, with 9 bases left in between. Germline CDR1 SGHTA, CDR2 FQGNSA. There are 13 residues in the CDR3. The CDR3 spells CASSLDRAYGYTF. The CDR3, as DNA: TGTGCCAGCAGCTTGGACAGAGCCTATGGCTACACCTTC.

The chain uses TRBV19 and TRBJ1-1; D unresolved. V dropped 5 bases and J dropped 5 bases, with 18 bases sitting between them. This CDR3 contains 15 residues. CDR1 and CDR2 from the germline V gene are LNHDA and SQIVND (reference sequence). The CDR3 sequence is CASSAPNSAGTEAFF. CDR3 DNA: TGTGCCAGTAGTGCCCCCAACAGTGCGGGGACTGAAGCTTTCTTT.

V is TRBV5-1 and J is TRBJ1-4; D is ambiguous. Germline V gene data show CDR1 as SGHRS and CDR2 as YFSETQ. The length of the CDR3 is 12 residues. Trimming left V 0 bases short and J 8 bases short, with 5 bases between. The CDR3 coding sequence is TGCGCCAGCAGCTTGGGCAGGGAAAAACTGTTTTTT. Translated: CASSLGREKLFF.

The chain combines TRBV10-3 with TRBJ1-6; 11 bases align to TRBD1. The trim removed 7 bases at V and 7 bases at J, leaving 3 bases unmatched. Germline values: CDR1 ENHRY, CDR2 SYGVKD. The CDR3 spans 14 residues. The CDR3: CAIMGQGVNSPLHF. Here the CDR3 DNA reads TGTGCCATCATGGGACAGGGGGTAAATTCACCCCTCCACTTT.

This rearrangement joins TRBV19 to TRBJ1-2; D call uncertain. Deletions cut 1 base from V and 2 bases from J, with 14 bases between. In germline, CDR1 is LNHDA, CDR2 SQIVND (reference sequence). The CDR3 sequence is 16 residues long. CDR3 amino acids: CASSIGYSPNNYGYTF. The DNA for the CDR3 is TGTGCCAGTAGTATAGGATACAGCCCTAACAACTATGGCTACACCTTC.

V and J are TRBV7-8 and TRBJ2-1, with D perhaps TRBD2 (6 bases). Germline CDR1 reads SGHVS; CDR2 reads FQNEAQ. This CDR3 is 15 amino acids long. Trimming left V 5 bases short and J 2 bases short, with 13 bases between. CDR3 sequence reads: CASSILADTYNEQFF. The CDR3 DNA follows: TGTGCCAGCAGCATTTTAGCGGATACCTACAATGAGCAGTTCTTC.

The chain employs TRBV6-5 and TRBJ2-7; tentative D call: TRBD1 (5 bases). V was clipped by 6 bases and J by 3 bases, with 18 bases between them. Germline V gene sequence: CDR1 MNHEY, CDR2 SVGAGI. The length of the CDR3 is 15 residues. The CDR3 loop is CASRRQTPNNYEQYF. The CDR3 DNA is TGTGCCAGCAGACGACAGACACCCAATAACTACGAGCAGTACTTC.

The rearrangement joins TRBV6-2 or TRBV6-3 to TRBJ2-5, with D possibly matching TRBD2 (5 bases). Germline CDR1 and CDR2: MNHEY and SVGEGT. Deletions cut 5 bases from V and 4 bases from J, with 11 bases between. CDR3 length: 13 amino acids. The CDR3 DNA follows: TGTGCCAGCAGTGACGGGATCCCAGAGACCCAGTACTTC. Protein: CASSDGIPETQYF.

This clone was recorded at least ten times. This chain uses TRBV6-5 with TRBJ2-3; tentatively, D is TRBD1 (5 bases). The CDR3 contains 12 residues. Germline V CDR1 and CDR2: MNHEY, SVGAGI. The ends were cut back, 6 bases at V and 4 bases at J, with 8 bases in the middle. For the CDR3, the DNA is TGTGCCAGCAGCGCAGGGCCAGATACGCAGTATTTT. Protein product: CASSAGPDTQYF.

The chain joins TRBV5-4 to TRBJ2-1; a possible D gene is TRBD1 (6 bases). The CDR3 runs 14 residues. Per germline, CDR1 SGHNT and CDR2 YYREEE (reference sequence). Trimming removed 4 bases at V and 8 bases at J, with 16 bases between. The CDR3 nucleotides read TGTGCCAGCAGCGGGGGCTCTAGTGGCCATGAGCAGTTCTTC. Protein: CASSGGSSGHEQFF.

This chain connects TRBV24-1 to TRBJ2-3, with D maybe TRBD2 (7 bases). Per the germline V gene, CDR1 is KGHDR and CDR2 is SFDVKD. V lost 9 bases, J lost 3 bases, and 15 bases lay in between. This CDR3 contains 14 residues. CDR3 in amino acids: CATSGGRGTDTQYF. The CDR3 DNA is TGTGCCACCTCCGGGGGGCGCGGTACAGATACGCAGTATTTT.

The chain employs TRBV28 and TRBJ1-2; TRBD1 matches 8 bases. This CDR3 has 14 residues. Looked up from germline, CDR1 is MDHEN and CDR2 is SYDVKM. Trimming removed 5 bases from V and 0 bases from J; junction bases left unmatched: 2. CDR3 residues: CASSPGQANYGYTF. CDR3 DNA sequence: TGTGCCAGCAGTCCGGGACAGGCTAACTATGGCTACACCTTC.

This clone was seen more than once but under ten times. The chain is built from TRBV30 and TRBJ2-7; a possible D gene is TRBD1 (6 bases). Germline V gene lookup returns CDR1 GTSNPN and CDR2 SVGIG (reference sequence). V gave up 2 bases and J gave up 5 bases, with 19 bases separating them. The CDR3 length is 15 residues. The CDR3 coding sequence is TGTGCCTGGAGTAAGAAGGGGGTTAGTGAAAACGAGCAGTACTTC. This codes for CAWSKKGVSENEQYF.

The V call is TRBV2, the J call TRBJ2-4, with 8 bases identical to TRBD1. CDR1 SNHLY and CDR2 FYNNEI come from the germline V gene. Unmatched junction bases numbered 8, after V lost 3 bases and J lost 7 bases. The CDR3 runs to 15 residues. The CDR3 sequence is CASSDRTGTGNIQYF. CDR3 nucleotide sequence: TGTGCCAGCAGTGACAGGACAGGGACCGGGAACATTCAGTACTTC. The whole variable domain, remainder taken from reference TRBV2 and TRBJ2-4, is EPEVTQTPSHQVTQMGQEVILRCVPISNHLYFYWYRQILGQKVEFLVSFYNNEISEKSEIFDDQFSVERPDGSNFTLKIRSTKLEDSAMYFCASSDRTGTGNIQYFGAGTRLSVL.

CDR3 protein: CASSFSLAGQETQYF. The CDR3 coding sequence is TGTGCCAGCAGTTTCTCTTTAGCGGGGCAAGAGACCCAGTACTTC. This chain joins TRBV28 and TRBJ2-5; 8 nucleotides line up with TRBD2. The CDR3 sequence is 15 residues long. Germline V gene sequence: CDR1 MDHEN, CDR2 SYDVKM. V was pared by 3 bases and J by 2 bases, with 5 bases of the junction left unmatched.

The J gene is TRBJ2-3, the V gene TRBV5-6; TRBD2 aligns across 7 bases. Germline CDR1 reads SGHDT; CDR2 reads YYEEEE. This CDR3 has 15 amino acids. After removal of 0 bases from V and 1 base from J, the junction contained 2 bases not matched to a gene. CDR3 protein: CASSLGLAGTDTQYF. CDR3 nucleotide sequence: TGTGCCAGCAGCTTGGGACTAGCTGGCACAGATACGCAGTATTTT.

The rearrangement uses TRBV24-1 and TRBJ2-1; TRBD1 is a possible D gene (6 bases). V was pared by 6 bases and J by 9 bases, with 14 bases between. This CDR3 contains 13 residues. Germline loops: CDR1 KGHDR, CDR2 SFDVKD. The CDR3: CATSPPQQGEQFF. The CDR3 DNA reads TGTGCCACCAGTCCCCCACAACAGGGTGAGCAGTTCTTC.

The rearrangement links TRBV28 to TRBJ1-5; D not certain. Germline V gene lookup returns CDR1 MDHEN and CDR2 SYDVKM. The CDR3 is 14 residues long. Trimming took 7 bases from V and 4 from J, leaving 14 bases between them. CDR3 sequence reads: CASKFRVPNQPQHF. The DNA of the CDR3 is TGTGCCAGCAAATTCCGCGTCCCGAATCAGCCCCAGCATTTT.

The CDR3 region is CASSLEIGQGASGYTF. Here the CDR3 DNA reads TGCGCCAGCAGCTTGGAAATCGGCCAGGGGGCTTCTGGCTACACCTTC. This chain connects TRBV5-1 to TRBJ1-2, with 8 bases aligning to TRBD1. Germline CDR1 is SGHRS and CDR2 is YFSETQ. The CDR3 extends over 16 amino acids. The V and J ends lost 0 bases and 7 bases, in that order; junction bases with no gene match: 11.

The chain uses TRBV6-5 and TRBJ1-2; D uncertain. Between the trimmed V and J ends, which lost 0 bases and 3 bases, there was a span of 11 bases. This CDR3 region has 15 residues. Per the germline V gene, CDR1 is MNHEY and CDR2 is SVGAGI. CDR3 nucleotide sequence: TGTGCCAGCAGTTACTCGACGCGGAACTACTATGGCTACACCTTC. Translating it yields CASSYSTRNYYGYTF.

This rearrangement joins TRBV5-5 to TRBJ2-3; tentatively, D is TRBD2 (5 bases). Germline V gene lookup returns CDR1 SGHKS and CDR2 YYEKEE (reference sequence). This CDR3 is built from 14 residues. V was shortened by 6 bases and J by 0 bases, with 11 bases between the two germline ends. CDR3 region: CASNARTSTDTQYF. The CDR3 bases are TGTGCCAGCAACGCCCGGACTAGCACAGATACGCAGTATTTT.

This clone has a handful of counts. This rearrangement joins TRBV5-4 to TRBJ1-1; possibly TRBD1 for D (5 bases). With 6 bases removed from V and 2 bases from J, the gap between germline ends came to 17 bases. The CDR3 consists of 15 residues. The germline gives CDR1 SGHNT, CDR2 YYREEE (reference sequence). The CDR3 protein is CASTSAGTSNTEAFF. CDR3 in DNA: TGTGCCAGCACCTCCGCGGGGACGTCTAACACTGAAGCTTTCTTT.

The CDR3 sequence is CASSSRLGTDTQYF. The CDR3 region has the DNA TGTGCCAGCTCATCACGACTTGGCACAGATACGCAGTATTTT. The chain links TRBV18 to TRBJ2-3; D is ambiguous. V lost 5 bases, J lost 1 base, and 10 bases lay in between. The length of the CDR3 is 14 residues. Germline V gene data show CDR1 as KGHSH and CDR2 as LQKENI.

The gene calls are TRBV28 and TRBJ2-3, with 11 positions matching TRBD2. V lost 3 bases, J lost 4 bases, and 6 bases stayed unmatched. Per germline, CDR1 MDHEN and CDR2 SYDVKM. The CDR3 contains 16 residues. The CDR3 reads CASSLEGLAGSDTQYF. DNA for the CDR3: TGTGCCAGCAGTTTGGAAGGACTAGCGGGTTCAGATACGCAGTATTTT.

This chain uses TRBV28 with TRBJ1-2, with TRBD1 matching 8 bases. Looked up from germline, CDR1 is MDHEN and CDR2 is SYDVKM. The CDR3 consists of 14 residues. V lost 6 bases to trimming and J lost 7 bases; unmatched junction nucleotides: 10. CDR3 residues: CASSLTPGGSGYTF. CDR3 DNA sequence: TGTGCCAGCAGCCTAACCCCAGGGGGCAGTGGCTACACCTTC.